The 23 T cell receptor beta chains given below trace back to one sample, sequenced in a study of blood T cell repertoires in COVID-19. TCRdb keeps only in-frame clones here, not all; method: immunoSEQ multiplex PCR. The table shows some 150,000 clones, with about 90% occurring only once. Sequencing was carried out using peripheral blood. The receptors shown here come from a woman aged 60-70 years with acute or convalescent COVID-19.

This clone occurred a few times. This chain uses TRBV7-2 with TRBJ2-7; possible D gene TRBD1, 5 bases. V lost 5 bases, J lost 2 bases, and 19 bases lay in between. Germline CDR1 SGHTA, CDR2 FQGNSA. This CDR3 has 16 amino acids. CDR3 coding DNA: TGTGCCAGCAGCGGCACAGGTTCGTATGACCCCTACGAGCAGTACTTC. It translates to CASSGTGSYDPYEQYF.

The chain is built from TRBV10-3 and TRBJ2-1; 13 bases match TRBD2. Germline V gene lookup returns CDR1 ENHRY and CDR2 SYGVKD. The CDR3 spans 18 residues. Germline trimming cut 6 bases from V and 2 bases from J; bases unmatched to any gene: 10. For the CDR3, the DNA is TGTGCCATCAGCCGGACTAGCGGGGGCCAAACAGCCTACAATGAGCAGTTCTTC. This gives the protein CAISRTSGGQTAYNEQFF.

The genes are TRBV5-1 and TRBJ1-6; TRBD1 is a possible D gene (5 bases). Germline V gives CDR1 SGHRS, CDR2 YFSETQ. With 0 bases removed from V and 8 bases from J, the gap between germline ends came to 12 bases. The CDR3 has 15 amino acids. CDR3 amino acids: CASSLVTGDYSPLHF. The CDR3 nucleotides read TGCGCCAGCAGCTTGGTAACAGGCGATTATTCACCCCTCCACTTT.

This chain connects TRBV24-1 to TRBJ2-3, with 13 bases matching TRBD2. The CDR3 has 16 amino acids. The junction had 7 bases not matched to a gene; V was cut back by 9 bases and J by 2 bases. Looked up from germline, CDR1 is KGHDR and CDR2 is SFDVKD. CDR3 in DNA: TGTGCCACCGGGACTAGCGGGGATTCAACCACAGATACGCAGTATTTT. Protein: CATGTSGDSTTDTQYF.

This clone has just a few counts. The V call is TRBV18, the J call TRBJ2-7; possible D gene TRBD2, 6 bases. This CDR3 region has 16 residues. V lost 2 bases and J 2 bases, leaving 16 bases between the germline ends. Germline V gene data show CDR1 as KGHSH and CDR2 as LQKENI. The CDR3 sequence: CASSPGAGKLTYEQYF. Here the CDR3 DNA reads TGTGCCAGCTCACCAGGTGCGGGAAAACTAACCTACGAGCAGTACTTC.

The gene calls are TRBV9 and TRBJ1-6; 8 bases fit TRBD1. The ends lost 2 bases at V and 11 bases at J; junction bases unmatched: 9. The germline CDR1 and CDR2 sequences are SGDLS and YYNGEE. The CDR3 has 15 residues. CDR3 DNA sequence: TGTGCCAGCAGCGTTTTGACAGGGGACGGGGCACCCCTCCACTTT. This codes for CASSVLTGDGAPLHF.

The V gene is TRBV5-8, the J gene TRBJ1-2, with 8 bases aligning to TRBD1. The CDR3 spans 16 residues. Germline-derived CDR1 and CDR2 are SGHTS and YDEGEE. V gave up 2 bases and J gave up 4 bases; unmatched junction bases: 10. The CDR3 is CASSFPGQEAGYGYTF. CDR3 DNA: TGTGCCAGCAGCTTCCCGGGACAGGAGGCGGGCTATGGCTACACCTTC.

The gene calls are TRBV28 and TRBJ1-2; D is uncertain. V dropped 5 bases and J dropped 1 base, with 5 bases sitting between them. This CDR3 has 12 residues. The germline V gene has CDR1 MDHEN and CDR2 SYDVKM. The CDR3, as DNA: TGTGCCAGCAGTCCCAGTAACTATGGCTACACCTTC. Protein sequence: CASSPSNYGYTF.

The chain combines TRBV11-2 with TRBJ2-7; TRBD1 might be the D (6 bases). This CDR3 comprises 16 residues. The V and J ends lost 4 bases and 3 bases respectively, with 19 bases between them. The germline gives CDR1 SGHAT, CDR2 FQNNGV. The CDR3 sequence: CASSSDGQLTNYEQYF. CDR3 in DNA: TGTGCCAGCAGCTCAGATGGACAGCTAACTAACTACGAGCAGTACTTC.

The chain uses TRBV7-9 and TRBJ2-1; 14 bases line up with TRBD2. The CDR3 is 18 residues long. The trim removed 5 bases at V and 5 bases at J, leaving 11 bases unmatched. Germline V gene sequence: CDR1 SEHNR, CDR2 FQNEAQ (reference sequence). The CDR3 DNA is TGTGCCAGCAGCCCCCCAGGACTAGCGGGGGGCGGAAACAATGAGCAGTTCTTC. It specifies CASSPPGLAGGGNNEQFF.

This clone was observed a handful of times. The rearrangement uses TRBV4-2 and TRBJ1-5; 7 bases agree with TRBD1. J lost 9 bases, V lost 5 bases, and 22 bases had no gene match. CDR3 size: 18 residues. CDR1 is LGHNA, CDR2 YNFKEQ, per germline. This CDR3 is CASSFEYSTGSPEWPQHF. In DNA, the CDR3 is TGTGCCAGCAGCTTTGAATACTCGACAGGGTCGCCCGAATGGCCCCAGCATTTT.

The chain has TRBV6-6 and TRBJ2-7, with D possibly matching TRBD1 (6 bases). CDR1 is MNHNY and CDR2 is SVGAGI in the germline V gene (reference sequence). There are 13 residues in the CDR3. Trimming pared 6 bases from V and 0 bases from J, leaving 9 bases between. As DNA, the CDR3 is TGTGCCAGCAGGGTGGACAGCTCCTACGAGCAGTACTTC. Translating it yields CASRVDSSYEQYF.

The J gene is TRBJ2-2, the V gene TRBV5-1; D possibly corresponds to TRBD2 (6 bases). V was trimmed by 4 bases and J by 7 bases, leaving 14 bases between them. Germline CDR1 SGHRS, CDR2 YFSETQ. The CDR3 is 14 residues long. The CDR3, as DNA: TGCGCCAGCAGCGAGATTTCGGGGGTCGGGGAGCTGTTTTTT. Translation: CASSEISGVGELFF.

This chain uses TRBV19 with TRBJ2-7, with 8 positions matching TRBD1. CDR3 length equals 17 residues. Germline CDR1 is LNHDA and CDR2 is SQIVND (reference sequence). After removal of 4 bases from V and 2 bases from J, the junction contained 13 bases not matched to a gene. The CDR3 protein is CASSTPRAGGDPYEQYF. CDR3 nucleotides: TGTGCCAGTAGTACCCCCCGCGCAGGGGGCGACCCCTACGAGCAGTACTTC. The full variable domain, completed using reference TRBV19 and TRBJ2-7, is DGGITQSPKYLFRKEGQNVTLSCEQNLNHDAMYWYRQDPGQGLRLIYYSQIVNDFQKGDIAEGYSVSREKKESFPLTVTSAQKNPTAFYLCASSTPRAGGDPYEQYFGPGTRLTVT.

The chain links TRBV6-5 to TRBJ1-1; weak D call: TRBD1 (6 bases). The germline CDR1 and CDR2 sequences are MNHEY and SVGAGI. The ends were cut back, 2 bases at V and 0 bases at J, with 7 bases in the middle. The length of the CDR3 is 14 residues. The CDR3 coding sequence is TGTGCCAGCAGTTACAGGGGGTTGAACACTGAAGCTTTCTTT. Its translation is CASSYRGLNTEAFF.

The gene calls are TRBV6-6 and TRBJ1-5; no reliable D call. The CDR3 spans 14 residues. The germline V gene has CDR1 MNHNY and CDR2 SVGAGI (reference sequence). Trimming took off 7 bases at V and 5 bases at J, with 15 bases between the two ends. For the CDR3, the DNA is TGTGCCAGCACCGAGGGTTCGGGCGATCAGCCCCAGCATTTT. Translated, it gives CASTEGSGDQPQHF.

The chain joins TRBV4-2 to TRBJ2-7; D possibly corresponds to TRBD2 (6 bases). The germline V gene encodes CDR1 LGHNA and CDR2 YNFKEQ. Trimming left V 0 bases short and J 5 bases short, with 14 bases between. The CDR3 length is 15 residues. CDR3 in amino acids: CASSQEEGKGHEQYF. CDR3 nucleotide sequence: TGTGCCAGCAGCCAAGAGGAGGGAAAGGGCCACGAGCAGTACTTC.

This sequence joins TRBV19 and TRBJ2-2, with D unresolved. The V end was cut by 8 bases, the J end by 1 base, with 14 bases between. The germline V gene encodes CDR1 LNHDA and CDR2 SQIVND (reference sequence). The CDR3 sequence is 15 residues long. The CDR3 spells CASRRQALNTGELFF. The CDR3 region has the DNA TGTGCCAGTCGTCGACAAGCTCTGAACACCGGGGAGCTGTTTTTT.

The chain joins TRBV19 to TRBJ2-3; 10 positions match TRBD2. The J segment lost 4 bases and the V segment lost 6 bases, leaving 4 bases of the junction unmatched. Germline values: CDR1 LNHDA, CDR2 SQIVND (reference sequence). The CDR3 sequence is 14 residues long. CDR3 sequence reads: CASRSGGASDTQYF. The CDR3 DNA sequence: TGTGCCAGTAGGAGCGGGGGGGCTTCAGATACGCAGTATTTT.

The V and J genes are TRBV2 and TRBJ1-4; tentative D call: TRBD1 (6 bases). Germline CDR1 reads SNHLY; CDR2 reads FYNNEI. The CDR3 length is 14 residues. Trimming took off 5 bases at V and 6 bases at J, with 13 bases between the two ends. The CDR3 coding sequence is TGTGCCAGCAGTCCTCAGGGGCGGTATGAAAAACTGTTTTTT. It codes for CASSPQGRYEKLFF.

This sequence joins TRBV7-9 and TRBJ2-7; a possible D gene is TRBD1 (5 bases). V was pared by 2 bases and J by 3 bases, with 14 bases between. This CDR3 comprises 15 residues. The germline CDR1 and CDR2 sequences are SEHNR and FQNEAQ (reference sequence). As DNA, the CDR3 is TGTGCCAGCAGCTTACTAGACAGTCCCTACTACGAGCAGTACTTC. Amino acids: CASSLLDSPYYEQYF.

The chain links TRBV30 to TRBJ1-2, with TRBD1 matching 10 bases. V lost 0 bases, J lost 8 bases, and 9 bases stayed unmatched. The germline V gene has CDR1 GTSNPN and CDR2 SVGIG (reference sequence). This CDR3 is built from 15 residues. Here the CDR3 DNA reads TGTGCCTGGAGTGTCAAGCTCGGGACAGGGGTAGGCTACACCTTC. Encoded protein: CAWSVKLGTGVGYTF. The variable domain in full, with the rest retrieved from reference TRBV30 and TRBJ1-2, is SQTIHQWPATLVQPVGSPLSLECTVEGTSNPNLYWYRQAAGRGLQLLFYSVGIGQISSEVPQNLSASRPQDRQFILSSKKLLLSDSGFYLCAWSVKLGTGVGYTFGSGTRLTVV.

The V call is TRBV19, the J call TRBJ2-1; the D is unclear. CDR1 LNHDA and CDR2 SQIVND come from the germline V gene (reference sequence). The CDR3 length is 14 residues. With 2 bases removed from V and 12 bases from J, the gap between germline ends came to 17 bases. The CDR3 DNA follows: TGTGCCAGTAGTATAAGTTGGCCAGCAGCGTGGCAGTTCTTC. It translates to CASSISWPAAWQFF.